These 13 T cell receptor beta chains originate from one sample sequenced in a study of blood T cell repertoires in COVID-19. Sequenced by immunoSEQ multiplex PCR; TCRdb stores in-frame clones only, minus some. The table lists about 160,000 clones, approximately 77% of them singletons. The sequenced sample was PBMCs or T cells enriched from blood (not recorded which). Source of these receptors: a man aged 55 to 70 who had recovered from COVID-19.

For the CDR3, the DNA is TGTGCCAGCAGCCAACCCCAGGGGGGCTACACCTTC. Amino acids: CASSQPQGGYTF. V is TRBV3-1 (or the pseudogene TRBV3-2) and J is TRBJ1-2; tentative D call: TRBD1 (6 bases). This CDR3 has 12 amino acids. V gave up 2 bases and J gave up 8 bases, with 9 bases separating them. The V gene's germline CDR1 is LGHDT and CDR2 YNNKEL (reference sequence).

This chain uses TRBV29-1 with TRBJ1-3; D possibly corresponds to TRBD1 (6 bases). The CDR3 loop spans 14 amino acids. Trimming cost V 6 bases and J 3 bases, with 15 bases left between them. Germline assignment: CDR1 SQVTM and CDR2 ANQGSEA. The CDR3 loop is CSVQWGGGGNTIYF. The CDR3 coding sequence is TGCAGCGTCCAATGGGGGGGCGGTGGAAACACCATATATTTT. Full variable domain (remainder filled in from reference TRBV29-1 and TRBJ1-3): SAVISQKPSRDICQRGTSLTIQCQVDSQVTMMFWYRQQPGQSLTLIATANQGSEATYESGFVIDKFPISRPNLTFSTLTVSNMSPEDSSIYLCSVQWGGGGNTIYFGEGSWLTVV.

The J gene is TRBJ2-7, the V gene TRBV7-8; the D gene is possibly TRBD1 (6 bases). The CDR3 has 15 residues. Per germline, CDR1 SGHVS and CDR2 FQNEAQ. The V end lost 7 bases, the J end lost 2 bases, and 18 bases lay between the germline ends. CDR3 region: CASNLAQAGAYEQYF. CDR3 nucleotide sequence: TGTGCCAGCAACCTCGCCCAGGCAGGGGCCTACGAGCAGTACTTC.

This clone has a handful of counts. The chain is built from TRBV27 and TRBJ2-3, with 10 nucleotides matching TRBD2. Per germline, CDR1 MNHEY and CDR2 SMNVEV (reference sequence). V lost 4 bases and J lost 8; bases outside the gene matches: 12. The CDR3 totals 16 residues. The CDR3 loop is CASSSPSSGGAVTQYF. The CDR3 DNA reads as TGTGCCAGCAGTTCCCCGTCGAGCGGGGGGGCCGTTACGCAGTATTTT.

The CDR3 protein is CASSPGQGGSYNEQFF. The CDR3 DNA is TGTGCCAGCAGTCCGGGACAGGGAGGGAGCTACAATGAGCAGTTCTTC. This chain uses TRBV6-4 with TRBJ2-1; 9 bases line up with TRBD1. J lost 3 bases, V lost 5 bases, and 8 bases had no gene match. The CDR3 is made up of 16 amino acids. Germline values: CDR1 MRHNA, CDR2 SNTAGT.

The CDR3 DNA reads TGTGCCAGCACACAACAGGGGGTTGAAAAACTGTTTTTT. It is translated as CASTQQGVEKLFF. V and J are TRBV5-8 and TRBJ1-4; 8 bases match TRBD1. The CDR3 has 13 residues. Germline V gene sequence: CDR1 SGHTS, CDR2 YDEGEE. Trimming cost V 6 bases and J 7 bases; bases outside gene matches: 5.

This clone appeared a single time. The J gene is TRBJ2-7, the V gene TRBV7-9, with 9 nucleotides matching TRBD1. The V gene end was trimmed by 8 bases and the J gene end by 2 bases; junction bases not matched to a gene: 4. Germline-derived CDR1 and CDR2 are SEHNR and FQNEAQ (reference sequence). The CDR3 has 13 residues. CDR3 coding DNA: TGTGCCAGCGTGGGACAGGGAACCTACGAGCAGTACTTC. This encodes CASVGQGTYEQYF. Combining the CDR3 with reference TRBV7-9 and TRBJ2-7 gives the whole variable domain DTGVSQNPRHKITKRGQNVTFRCDPISEHNRLYWYRQTLGQGPEFLTYFQNEAQLEKSRLLSDRFSAERPKGSFSTLEIQRTEQGDSAMYLCASVGQGTYEQYFGPGTRLTVT.

The V call is TRBV6-6, the J call TRBJ1-6; D is possibly TRBD1 (6 bases). The V gene lost 4 bases and the J gene lost 8 bases, with 15 bases spanning the gap. The CDR3 has 15 residues. The V gene's germline CDR1 is MNHNY and CDR2 SVGAGI (reference sequence). The CDR3 DNA is TGTGCCAGCAGTTTACAGGGAACTGGCGATTCACCCCTCCACTTT. Amino acid sequence: CASSLQGTGDSPLHF.

The chain links TRBV12-5 to TRBJ2-7; D perhaps matches TRBD2 (6 bases). Per germline, CDR1 LGHNT and CDR2 FRNRAP. This CDR3 has 14 residues. V was pared by 5 bases and J by 3 bases, with 14 bases between. The CDR3 DNA is TGTGCTAGTGGTCCCGGAGGGGCAGGCTACGAGCAGTACTTC. Translation gives CASGPGGAGYEQYF.

This chain connects TRBV29-1 to TRBJ2-3, with 12 bases fitting TRBD2. V lost 6 bases, J lost 0 bases, and 13 bases stayed unmatched. Germline CDR1 and CDR2: SQVTM and ANQGSEA. The length of the CDR3 is 18 residues. The CDR3 protein is CSVSLAGGPLPSTDTQYF. The CDR3 bases are TGCAGCGTATCACTAGCGGGGGGTCCATTACCTAGCACAGATACGCAGTATTTT.

The rearrangement joins TRBV28 to TRBJ2-3; 11 bases are a match to TRBD2. Germline trimming cut 2 bases from V and 4 bases from J; bases unmatched to any gene: 8. The CDR3 is 17 amino acids. Germline V gene sequence: CDR1 MDHEN, CDR2 SYDVKM. This CDR3 is CASSLPPLAGGPDTQYF. CDR3 in DNA: TGTGCCAGCAGTTTACCCCCTCTAGCGGGGGGCCCAGATACGCAGTATTTT.

This chain links TRBV19 with TRBJ1-4; D is perhaps TRBD1 (5 bases). V was cut by 4 bases and J by 2 bases, with 11 bases left in between. This CDR3 is built from 15 residues. Germline V gives CDR1 LNHDA, CDR2 SQIVND (reference sequence). CDR3 in amino acids: CASSRWGSTNEKLFF. CDR3 in DNA: TGTGCCAGTAGTAGGTGGGGCTCGACTAATGAAAAACTGTTTTTT.

V gene TRBV9 combines with J gene TRBJ2-5; possibly TRBD2 for D (6 bases). The CDR3 length is 12 residues. Germline CDR1 SGDLS, CDR2 YYNGEE. The V end was cut by 4 bases, the J end by 3 bases, with 7 bases between. The CDR3 is CASSPGEETQYF. The CDR3, as DNA: TGTGCCAGCAGCCCGGGGGAAGAGACCCAGTACTTC.